This TCR beta chain was captured in a study of T cell responses to AZD1222 COVID-19 vaccine. Points from the study as a whole: Targets within unmutated variant regions were reportedly found for nearly half of spike-specific TCRs.

Recipients boosted at about 4 weeks or about 12 weeks are pooled. The CDR3 runs to 18 residues. Germline V gene sequence: CDR1 KGHSH, CDR2 LQKENI. Trimming removed 3 bases from V and 0 bases from J; junction bases left unmatched: 5. Sequenced by immunoSEQ multiplex PCR; TCRdb stores in-frame clones only, minus some. The sample has 170,000 or so clones; around 88% are singletons. Turning to this clone: Its antigen remains unknown.

The sample here was peripheral blood, taken 28 days after the second AZD1222 dose. V usage is TRBV18 and J usage is TRBJ2-5, with 15 positions matching TRBD2. This receptor was identified in an adult who received the AZD1222 COVID-19 vaccine. The CDR3 protein is CASSPRTSGGGYQETQYF. CDR3 bases: TGTGCCAGCTCACCCCGGACTAGCGGGGGGGGGTACCAAGAGACCCAGTACTTC.